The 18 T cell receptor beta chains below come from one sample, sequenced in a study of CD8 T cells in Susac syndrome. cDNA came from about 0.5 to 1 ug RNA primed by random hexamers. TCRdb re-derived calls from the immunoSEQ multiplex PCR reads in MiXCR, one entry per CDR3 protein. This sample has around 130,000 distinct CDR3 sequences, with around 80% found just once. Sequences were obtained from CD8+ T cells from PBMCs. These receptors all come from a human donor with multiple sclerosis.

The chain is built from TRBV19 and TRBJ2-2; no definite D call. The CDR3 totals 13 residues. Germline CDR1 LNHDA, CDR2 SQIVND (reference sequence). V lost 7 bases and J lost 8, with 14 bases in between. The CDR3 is CASIVNSGGELFF. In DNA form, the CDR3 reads TGTGCCAGTATAGTCAACTCCGGGGGGGAGCTGTTTTTT.

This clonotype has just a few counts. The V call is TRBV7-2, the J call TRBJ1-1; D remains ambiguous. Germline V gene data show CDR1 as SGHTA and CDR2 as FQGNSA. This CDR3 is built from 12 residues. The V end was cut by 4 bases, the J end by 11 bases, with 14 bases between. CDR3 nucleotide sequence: TGTGCCAGCAGCTCGGGCAGCGGACGGGCTTTCTTT. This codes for CASSSGSGRAFF.

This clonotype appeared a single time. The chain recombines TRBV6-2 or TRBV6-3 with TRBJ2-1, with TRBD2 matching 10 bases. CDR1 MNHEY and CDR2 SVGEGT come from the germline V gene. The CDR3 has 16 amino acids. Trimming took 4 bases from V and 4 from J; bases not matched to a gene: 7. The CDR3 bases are TGTGCCAGCAGTTTCACAGGACTAGCGGTATACAATGAGCAGTTCTTC. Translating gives CASSFTGLAVYNEQFF.

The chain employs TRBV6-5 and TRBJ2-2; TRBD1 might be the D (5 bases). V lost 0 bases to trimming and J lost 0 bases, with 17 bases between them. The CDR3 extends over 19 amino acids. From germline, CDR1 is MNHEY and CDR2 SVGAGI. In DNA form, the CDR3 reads TGTGCCAGCAGTTACTCGGGGCTTATTCTTCAACCGAACACCGGGGAGCTGTTTTTT. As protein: CASSYSGLILQPNTGELFF.

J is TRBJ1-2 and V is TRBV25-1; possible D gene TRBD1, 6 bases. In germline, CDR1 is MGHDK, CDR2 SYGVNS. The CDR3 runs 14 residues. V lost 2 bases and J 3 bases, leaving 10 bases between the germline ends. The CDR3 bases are TGTGCCAGCAGTGAAATTGAGGGGGACTATGGCTACACCTTC. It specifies CASSEIEGDYGYTF.

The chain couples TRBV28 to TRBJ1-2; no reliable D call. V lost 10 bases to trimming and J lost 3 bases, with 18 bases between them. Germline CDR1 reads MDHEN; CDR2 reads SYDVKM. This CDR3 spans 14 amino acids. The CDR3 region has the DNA TGTGCCACTACTCCAGGATGGGTTGACTATGGCTACACCTTC. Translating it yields CATTPGWVDYGYTF.

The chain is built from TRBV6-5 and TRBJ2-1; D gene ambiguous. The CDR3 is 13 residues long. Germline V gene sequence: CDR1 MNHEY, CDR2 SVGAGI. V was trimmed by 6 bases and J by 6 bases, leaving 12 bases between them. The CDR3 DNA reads TGTGCCAGCAGCTCTTTGCCCCCCAATGAGCAGTTCTTC. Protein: CASSSLPPNEQFF.

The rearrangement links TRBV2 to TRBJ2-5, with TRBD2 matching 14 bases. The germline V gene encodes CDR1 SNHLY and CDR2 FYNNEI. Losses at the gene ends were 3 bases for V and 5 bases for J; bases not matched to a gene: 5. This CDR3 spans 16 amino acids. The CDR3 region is CASSEGLAGVGETQYF. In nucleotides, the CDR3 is TGTGCCAGCAGTGAGGGACTAGCGGGAGTAGGGGAGACCCAGTACTTC.

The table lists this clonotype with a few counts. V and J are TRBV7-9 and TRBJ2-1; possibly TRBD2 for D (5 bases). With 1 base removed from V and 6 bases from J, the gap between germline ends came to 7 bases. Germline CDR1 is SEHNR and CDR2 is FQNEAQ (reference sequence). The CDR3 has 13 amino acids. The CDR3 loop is CASSLVRGNEQFF. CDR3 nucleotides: TGTGCCAGCAGCTTAGTTCGGGGCAATGAGCAGTTCTTC.

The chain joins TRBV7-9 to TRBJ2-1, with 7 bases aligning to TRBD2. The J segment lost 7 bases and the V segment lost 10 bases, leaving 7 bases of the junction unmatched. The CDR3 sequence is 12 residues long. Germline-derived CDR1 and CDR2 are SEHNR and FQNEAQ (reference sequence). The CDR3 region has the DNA TGTGCCACCACGGGGGAGGGGAATGAGCAGTTCTTC. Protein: CATTGEGNEQFF.

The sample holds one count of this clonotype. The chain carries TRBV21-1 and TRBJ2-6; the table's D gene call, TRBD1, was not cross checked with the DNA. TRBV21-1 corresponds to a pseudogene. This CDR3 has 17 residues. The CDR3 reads CASGLGQGAVGANVLTF. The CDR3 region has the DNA TGTGCCAGCGGCTTAGGACAGGGGGCCGTTGGGGCCAACGTCCTGACTTTC.

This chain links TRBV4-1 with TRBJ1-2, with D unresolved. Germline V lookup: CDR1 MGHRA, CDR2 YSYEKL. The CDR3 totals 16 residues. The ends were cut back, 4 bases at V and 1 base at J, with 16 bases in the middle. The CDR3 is CASSLRHQLVNYGYTF. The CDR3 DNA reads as TGCGCCAGCAGCCTTAGACATCAACTCGTTAACTATGGCTACACCTTC.

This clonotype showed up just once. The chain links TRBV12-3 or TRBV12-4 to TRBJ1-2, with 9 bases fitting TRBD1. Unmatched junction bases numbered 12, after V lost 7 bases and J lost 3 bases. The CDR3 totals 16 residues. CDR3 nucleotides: TGTGCCAGCACCCCAGGGCGGGACAGGGCCGACTATGGCTACACCTTC. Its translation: CASTPGRDRADYGYTF.

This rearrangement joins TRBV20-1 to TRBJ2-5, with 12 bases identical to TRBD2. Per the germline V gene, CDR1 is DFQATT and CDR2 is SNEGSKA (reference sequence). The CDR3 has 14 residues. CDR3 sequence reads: CTARLAGGPETQYF. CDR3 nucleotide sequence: TGCACCGCCCGGCTAGCGGGGGGGCCAGAGACCCAGTACTTC.

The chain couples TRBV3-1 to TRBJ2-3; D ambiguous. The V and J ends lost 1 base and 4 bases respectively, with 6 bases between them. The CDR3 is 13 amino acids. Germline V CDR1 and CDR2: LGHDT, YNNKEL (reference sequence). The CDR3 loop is CASSQGEPDTQYF. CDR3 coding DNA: TGTGCCAGCAGCCAAGGGGAACCAGATACGCAGTATTTT.

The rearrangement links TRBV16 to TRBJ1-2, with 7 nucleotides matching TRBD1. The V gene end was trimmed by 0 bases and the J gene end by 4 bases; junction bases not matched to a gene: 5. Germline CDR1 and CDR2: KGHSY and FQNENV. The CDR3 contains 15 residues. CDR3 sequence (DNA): TGTGCCAGCAGCCAATCGGCGACAGGGTTCTATGGCTACACCTTC. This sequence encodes CASSQSATGFYGYTF.

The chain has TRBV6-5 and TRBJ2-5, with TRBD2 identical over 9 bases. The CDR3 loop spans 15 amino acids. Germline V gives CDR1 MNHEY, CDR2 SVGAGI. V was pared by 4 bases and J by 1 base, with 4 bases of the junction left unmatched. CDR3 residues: CASSFRLAAQETQYF. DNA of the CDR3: TGTGCCAGCAGTTTCCGACTAGCGGCCCAAGAGACCCAGTACTTC.

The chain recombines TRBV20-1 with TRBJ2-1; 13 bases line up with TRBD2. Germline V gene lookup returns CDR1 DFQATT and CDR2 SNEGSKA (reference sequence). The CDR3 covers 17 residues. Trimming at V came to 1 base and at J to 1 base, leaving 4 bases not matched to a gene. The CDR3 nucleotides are TGCAGTGCTAGAGTGACTAGCGGGGGGCCTTCCTACAATGAGCAGTTCTTC. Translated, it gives CSARVTSGGPSYNEQFF.